The T cell receptor (beta chain) described here comes from a study of shared clonotypes between healthy human individuals. Germline lookup yields CDR1 KGHSH and CDR2 LQKENI. The CDR3 totals 14 residues. V lost 3 bases, J lost 0 bases, and 9 bases lay in between. Adult Caucasians living in Nashville, Tennessee made up all of the donors. For every subset, genomic DNA was evenly distributed across several immunoSEQ plates. This table comes from immunoSEQ multiplex PCR, and its TCRdb copy is limited to in-frame clones, with some not included. This sample has over 400,000 clones, with around 95% found just once.

The rearrangement uses TRBV18 and TRBJ2-7; no clear D gene. The sequencing sample was made of naive CD4+ T cells sorted from blood. Subset reported: CD45RA+ positively selected. The receptor was isolated from a woman aged 30 to 39 in good health. This CDR3 is CASSPSQSSYEQYF. CDR3 nucleotides: TGTGCCAGCTCACCGTCACAGTCCTCCTACGAGCAGTACTTC.